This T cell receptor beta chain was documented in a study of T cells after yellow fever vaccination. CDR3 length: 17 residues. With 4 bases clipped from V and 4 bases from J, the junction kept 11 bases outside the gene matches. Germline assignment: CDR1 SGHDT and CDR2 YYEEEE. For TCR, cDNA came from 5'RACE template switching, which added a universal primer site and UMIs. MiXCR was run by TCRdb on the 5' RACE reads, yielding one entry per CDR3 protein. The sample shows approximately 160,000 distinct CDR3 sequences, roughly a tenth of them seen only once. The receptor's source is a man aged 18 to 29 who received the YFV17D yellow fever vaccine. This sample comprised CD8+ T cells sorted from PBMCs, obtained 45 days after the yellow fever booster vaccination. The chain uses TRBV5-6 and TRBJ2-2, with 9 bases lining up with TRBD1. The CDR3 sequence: CASSPPRDREFTGELFF. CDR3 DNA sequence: TGTGCCAGCAGCCCCCCCCGGGACAGGGAATTCACCGGGGAGCTGTTTTTT.